The clone carrying this T cell receptor (beta chain) was seen just once. This record comes from a study of T cells in Graves' hyperthyroidism and ophthalmopathy. Amplification of TCR beta CDR3 regions used RNA as the template. The HTBI set primed first-round TCR CDR3 RT-PCR. TCRdb reprocessed the multiplex PCR reads with MiXCR, giving one entry per CDR3 protein. The sample lists roughly 520,000 distinct CDR3 sequences; approximately 25% were seen once. It was uncontrolled infection, other autoimmune disease, pregnancy or lactation that excluded patients. The V gene end was trimmed by 2 bases and the J gene end by 5 bases; junction bases not matched to a gene: 10. Germline CDR1 reads MNHEY; CDR2 reads SVGAGI. The CDR3 extends over 16 amino acids.

The receptor was isolated from a young woman with Graves' ophthalmopathy. The specimen sequenced was blood. This rearrangement joins TRBV6-5 to TRBJ2-7; 9 bases fit TRBD1. The DNA for the CDR3 is TGTGCCAGCAGTTACCCACCGGGACAGGGCATTGACGAGCAGTACTTC. Protein sequence: CASSYPPGQGIDEQYF.